These 3 T cell receptor beta chains originate from one sample sequenced in a study of T cells in Graves' hyperthyroidism and ophthalmopathy (dated by TCRdb to about 2019). Libraries were built with multiplex PCR. The sequencer listed for this sample is Illumina HiSeq 2000. The TCR beta CDR3 regions were amplified from the RNA transcripts. The first round of RT-PCR for the TCR CDR3 was performed with the HTBI primer set and the Qiagen OneStep RT-PCR kit. TCRdb's own reprocessing of the public reads used fastp at Q25 and MiXCR and kept productive beta chains. Entries are consolidated by CDR3 protein sequence, retaining the most common genes and DNA. A total of some 200,000 distinct CDR3 sequences appear in this sample, about 15% of them only once. The ten top clones hold roughly 53% of the sample. Specimen: blood. These receptors came from a man aged 50 to 59 with Graves' hyperthyroidism.

The table lists this clonotype with many counts. Here the CDR3 DNA reads TGTGCCACCAGTGATACGATTGGGACAGATACGCAGTATTTT. Translation gives CATSDTIGTDTQYF. The V call is TRBV24-1, the J call TRBJ2-3; D unresolved. Trimming took 3 bases from V and 3 from J, leaving 9 bases between them. CDR3 length equals 14 residues. Germline lookup yields CDR1 KGHDR and CDR2 SFDVKD.

The rearrangement joins TRBV4-1 to TRBJ2-2; a weak D match, TRBD1 (6 bases). Trimming stripped 4 bases from V and 1 base from J, with 10 bases between. Germline V lookup: CDR1 MGHRA, CDR2 YSYEKL. This CDR3 spans 15 amino acids. CDR3 bases: TGCGCCAGCAGCCCAGGACAGTTGAACACCGGGGAGCTGTTTTTT. Protein product: CASSPGQLNTGELFF.

This clonotype has a count of ten or more. The genes are TRBV20-1 and TRBJ2-3, with 10 bases lining up with TRBD2. V lost 6 bases and J lost 0; bases outside the gene matches: 9. Looked up from germline, CDR1 is DFQATT and CDR2 is SNEGSKA (reference sequence). CDR3 length: 16 amino acids. The DNA of the CDR3 is TGCAGTGCAGACCCCCTACTAGCGGGAAGCACAGATACGCAGTATTTT. Amino acid sequence: CSADPLLAGSTDTQYF.